Detailed here is one T cell receptor beta chain. What it binds is unknown. There are 16 residues in the CDR3. Germline-derived CDR1 and CDR2 are SGHRS and YFSETQ. Trimming took 1 base from V and 0 from J, leaving 8 bases between them. The data belong to a study of beta chain features in type 1 diabetes. Study-wide background: All samples together contributed 85 million to 120 million sorted cells for examination. Findings and caveats of the study: Amplification by PCR could prefer shorter templates, with the same effect in patients and controls. The study found moderately but significantly shorter TCRB CDR3s in all four CD4+ subsets of Type 1 diabetes patients.

Sorting produced populations that all topped 95% purity. The isolated RNA, all of it, was reverse transcribed, so expressed TCRB transcripts were what got sequenced. This table comes from immunoSEQ multiplex PCR, and its TCRdb copy is limited to in-frame clones, with some not included. The sample lists about 620,000 clones, around 15% seen once, with about 0.093% in the top ten. The chain couples TRBV5-1 to TRBJ2-6; D uncertain. The sample consisted of naive CD4+ T cells from blood. This receptor was obtained from a man aged 18 to 30 in good health. CDR3 sequence: CASSLWRISGANVLTF. CDR3 nucleotide sequence: TGCGCCAGCAGCTTGTGGCGAATCTCTGGGGCCAACGTCCTGACTTTC.